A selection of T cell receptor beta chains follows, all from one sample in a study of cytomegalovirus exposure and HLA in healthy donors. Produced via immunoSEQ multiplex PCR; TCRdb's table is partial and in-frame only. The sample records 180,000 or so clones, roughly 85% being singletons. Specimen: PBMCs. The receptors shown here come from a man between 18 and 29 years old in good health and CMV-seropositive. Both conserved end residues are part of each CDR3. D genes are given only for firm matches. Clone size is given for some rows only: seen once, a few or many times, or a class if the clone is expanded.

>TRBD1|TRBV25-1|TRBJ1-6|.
CASSEFFGTGGPEALHF
TGTGCCAGCAGTGAATTTTTCGGGACAGGGGGACCGGAGGCCCTCCACTTT
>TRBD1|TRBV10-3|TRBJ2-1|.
CAISVDRGDNEQFF
TGTGCCATCAGTGTGGACAGGGGAGACAATGAGCAGTTCTTC
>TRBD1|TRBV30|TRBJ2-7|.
CAHRLGQGFTYEQYF
TGTGCCCACAGACTGGGACAGGGATTTACCTACGAGCAGTACTTC
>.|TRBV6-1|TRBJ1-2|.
CASREVPANYGYTF
TGTGCCAGCAGGGAAGTACCAGCTAACTATGGCTACACCTTC
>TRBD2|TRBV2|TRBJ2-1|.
CASSQTGGEGYNEQFF
TGTGCCAGCAGCCAAACCGGGGGGGAGGGCTACAATGAGCAGTTCTTC
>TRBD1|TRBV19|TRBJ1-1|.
CASSREDRSYTEAFF
TGTGCCAGTAGCAGAGAGGACAGGAGCTACACTGAAGCTTTCTTT
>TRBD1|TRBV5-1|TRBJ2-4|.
CASHGTVEYKLAKNIQYF
TGCGCCAGCCACGGGACAGTCGAATACAAGCTAGCCAAAAACATTCAGTACTTC
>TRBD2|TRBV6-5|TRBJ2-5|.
CASSYESAGGRETQYF
TGTGCCAGCAGTTATGAATCAGCGGGGGGACGGGAGACCCAGTACTTC
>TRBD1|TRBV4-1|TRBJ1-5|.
CASSQDIAGGLSNQPQHF
TGCGCCAGCAGCCAAGATATCGCAGGGGGCCTTAGCAATCAGCCCCAGCATTTT
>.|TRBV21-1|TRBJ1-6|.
CASSKVGRVNCNSPLHF
TGTGCCAGCAGCAAAGTGGGCAGGGTTAATTGCAATTCACCCCTCCACTTT
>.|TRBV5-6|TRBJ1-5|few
CASSLGAQGPQPQHF
TGTGCCAGCAGCTTGGGGGCCCAGGGTCCTCAGCCCCAGCATTTT
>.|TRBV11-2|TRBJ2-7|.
CASSQQGIEQYF
TGTGCCAGCAGCCAACAGGGAATCGAGCAGTACTTC
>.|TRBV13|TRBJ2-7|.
CASSLGSSSYEQYF
TGTGCCAGCAGCTTAGGTAGTAGTTCCTACGAGCAGTACTTC
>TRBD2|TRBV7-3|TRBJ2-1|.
CASSLAGGLYNEQFF
TGTGCCAGCAGCTTAGCGGGGGGCCTCTACAATGAGCAGTTCTTC
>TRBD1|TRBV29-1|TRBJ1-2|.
CSARDRDSGYTF
TGCAGCGCTCGGGACAGGGACTCTGGCTACACCTTC
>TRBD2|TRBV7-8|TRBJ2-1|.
CASSFFLAGSVYNEQFF
TGTGCCAGCAGCTTCTTTCTAGCGGGGTCCGTCTACAATGAGCAGTTCTTC
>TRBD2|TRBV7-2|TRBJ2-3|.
CASSFSGRPAPQYF
TGTGCCAGCAGCTTTAGCGGGAGACCGGCCCCGCAGTATTTT
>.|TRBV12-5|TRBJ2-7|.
CASGLIASNEQYF
TGTGCTAGTGGTTTGATTGCTAGCAACGAGCAGTACTTC
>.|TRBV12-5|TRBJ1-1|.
CASAPNRGRAFF
TGTGCTAGTGCCCCCAACCGGGGTAGGGCCTTCTTT
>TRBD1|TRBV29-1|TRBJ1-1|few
CSGEGQGGTEAFF
TGCAGCGGTGAGGGACAGGGGGGCACTGAAGCTTTCTTT
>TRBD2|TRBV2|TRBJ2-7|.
CASRKSGGRSYEQYF
TGTGCCAGCAGAAAAAGCGGGGGGAGATCCTACGAGCAGTACTTC
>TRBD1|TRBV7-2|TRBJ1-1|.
CASPGTGGLRAFF
TGTGCCAGCCCGGGGACAGGGGGCTTAAGGGCTTTCTTT
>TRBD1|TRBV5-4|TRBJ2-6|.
CASSQPTGARLSGANVLTF
TGTGCCAGCAGCCAACCGACAGGGGCAAGATTGAGCGGGGCCAACGTCCTGACTTTC
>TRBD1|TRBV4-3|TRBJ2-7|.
CASSPQGQSEYEQYF
TGCGCCAGCAGCCCCCAGGGACAGTCGGAGTACGAGCAGTACTTC
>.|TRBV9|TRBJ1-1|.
CASSVGAASNTEAFF
TGTGCCAGCAGCGTAGGGGCAGCCTCTAACACTGAAGCTTTCTTT
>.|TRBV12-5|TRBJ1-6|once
CASGLVLEGISYNSPLHF
TGTGCTAGTGGTTTGGTACTGGAGGGAATCTCCTATAATTCACCCCTCCACTTT
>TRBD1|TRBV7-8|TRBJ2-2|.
CAATGAIGAGELFF
TGTGCAGCCACAGGGGCCATCGGGGCCGGGGAGCTGTTTTTT
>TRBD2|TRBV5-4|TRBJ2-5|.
CASSLQRGAQETQYF
TGTGCCAGCAGCTTGCAGCGGGGGGCCCAAGAGACCCAGTACTTC
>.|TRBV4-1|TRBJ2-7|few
CASSQEGHSYEQYF
TGCGCCAGCAGCCAAGAGGGACACTCCTACGAGCAGTACTTC
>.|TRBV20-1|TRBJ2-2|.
CSAGLAGELFF
TGCAGTGCTGGCCTGGCCGGGGAGCTGTTTTTT
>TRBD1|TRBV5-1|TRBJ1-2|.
CASSLAVGQGAIYGYTF
TGCGCCAGCAGCTTGGCCGTAGGACAGGGGGCCATCTATGGCTACACCTTC
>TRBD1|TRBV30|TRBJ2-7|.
CAWSFKGAGYEQYF
TGTGCCTGGAGTTTCAAGGGGGCGGGCTACGAGCAGTACTTC
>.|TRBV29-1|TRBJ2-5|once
CSVEQATGTQYF
TGCAGCGTTGAACAGGCAACAGGGACCCAGTACTTC
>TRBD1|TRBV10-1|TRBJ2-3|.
CASSGRTGTGGYTQYF
TGCGCCAGCAGTGGCCGAACCGGGACAGGGGGATATACGCAGTATTTT
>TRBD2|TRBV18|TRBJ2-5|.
CASSPWGTTQETQYF
TGTGCCAGCTCACCATGGGGGACTACCCAAGAGACCCAGTACTTC
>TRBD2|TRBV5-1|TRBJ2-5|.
CASSLVTSGGAVETQYF
TGCGCCAGCAGCTTGGTGACTAGCGGGGGGGCAGTGGAGACCCAGTACTTC
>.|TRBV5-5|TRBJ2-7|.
CASSLEGTGQRGLEQYF
TGTGCCAGCAGCTTGGAAGGGACGGGACAGAGGGGACTCGAGCAGTACTTC
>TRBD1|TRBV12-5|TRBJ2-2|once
CASGLGKKQGTGELFF
TGTGCTAGTGGTTTGGGAAAGAAACAGGGGACCGGGGAGCTGTTTTTT
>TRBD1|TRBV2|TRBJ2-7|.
CASSEALRTGTYEQYF
TGTGCCAGCAGTGAAGCGCTTCGGACAGGAACCTACGAGCAGTACTTC
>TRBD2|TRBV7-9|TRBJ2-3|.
CARGTDLAVLGTDTQYF
TGTGCCAGAGGTACAGATCTAGCGGTCCTGGGCACAGATACGCAGTATTTT
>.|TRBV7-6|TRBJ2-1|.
CASSLATGTYNEQFF
TGTGCCAGCAGCTTAGCGACCGGGACTTACAATGAGCAGTTCTTC
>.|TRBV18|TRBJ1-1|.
CASSRARQQGRGTEAFF
TGTGCCAGCTCAAGAGCGAGACAACAGGGTCGGGGCACTGAAGCTTTCTTT
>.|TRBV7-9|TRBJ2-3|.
CASSSQGIGDTQYF
TGTGCCAGCAGCTCCCAGGGAATCGGAGATACGCAGTATTTT
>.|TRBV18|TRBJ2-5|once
CASSPGLQETQYF
TGTGCCAGCTCACCGGGGCTCCAAGAGACCCAGTACTTC
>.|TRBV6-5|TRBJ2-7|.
CASRSSYEQYF
TGTGCCAGCAGGAGTTCCTACGAGCAGTACTTC
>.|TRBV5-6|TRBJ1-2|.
CASSLAFSAGDTYGYTF
TGTGCCAGCAGCTTGGCATTTTCGGCAGGGGATACCTATGGCTACACCTTC
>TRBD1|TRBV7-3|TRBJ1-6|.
CALLRDSCNSPLHF
TGTGCCTTGCTCCGGGACAGCTGTAATTCACCCCTCCACTTT
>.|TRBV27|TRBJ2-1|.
CASSPTSQGYNEQFF
TGTGCCAGCAGTCCGACTAGCCAGGGGTACAATGAGCAGTTCTTC
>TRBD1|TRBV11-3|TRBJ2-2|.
CASSRQGNTGELFF
TGTGCCAGCAGTAGACAGGGGAACACCGGGGAGCTGTTTTTT
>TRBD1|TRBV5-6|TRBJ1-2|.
CATIQTGGQGNGYTF
TGTGCCACCATCCAGACAGGGGGACAGGGGAATGGCTACACCTTC
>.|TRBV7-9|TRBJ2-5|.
CASSLSPSQETQYF
TGTGCCAGCAGCTTATCACCCAGTCAAGAGACCCAGTACTTC
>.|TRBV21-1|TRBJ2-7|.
CASSMRDGLGYEQYF
TGTGCCAGCAGCATGCGGGACGGACTAGGCTACGAGCAGTACTTC
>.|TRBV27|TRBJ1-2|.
CASRRSGIGYTF
TGTGCCAGCAGACGATCGGGGATCGGCTACACCTTC
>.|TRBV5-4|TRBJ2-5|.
CASSLVEETQYF
TGTGCCAGCAGCTTGGTAGAAGAGACCCAGTACTTC
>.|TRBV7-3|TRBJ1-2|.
CASSLGAGAHYGYTF
TGTGCCAGCAGCTTAGGGGCAGGGGCGCACTATGGCTACACCTTC
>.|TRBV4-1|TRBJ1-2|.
CASSLQGSYGYTF
TGCGCCAGCAGCCTTCAGGGATCCTATGGCTACACCTTC
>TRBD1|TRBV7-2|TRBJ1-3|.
CASSFDRERNTIYF
TGTGCCAGCAGCTTCGACAGGGAGAGAAACACCATATATTTT
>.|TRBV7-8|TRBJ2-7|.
CASSLTVPSYEQYF
TGTGCCAGCAGCTTAACAGTCCCTTCCTACGAGCAGTACTTC